This T cell receptor beta chain emerged from a study of cytomegalovirus exposure and HLA in healthy donors. Germline V gives CDR1 MNHEY, CDR2 SMNVEV (reference sequence). This CDR3 contains 16 residues. V gave up 6 bases and J gave up 6 bases; unmatched junction bases: 6. A multiplex PCR was run with 60 Vbeta primers and 13 Jbeta primers. Profiling relied on immunoSEQ multiplex PCR, and the TCRdb table lists in-frame clones only, not all of them. The sample has 90,000 to 110,000 clones, approximately 80% seen once. As concerns this clone: As yet, its antigen is unknown.

Study conclusions and caveats: TCR beta V segments were, for the most part, productive about 87% or about 30% of the time in an earlier analysis.

Sequencing was performed on PBMCs. The receptor's source is a young man in good health and CMV-seronegative. The chain links TRBV27 to TRBJ2-2; TRBD2 aligns across 14 bases. As DNA, the CDR3 is TGTGCCAGCAGCCGGGGACTAGCGGGAGTGGCCGGGGAGCTGTTTTTT. This encodes CASSRGLAGVAGELFF.